The TCR beta chain under discussion was sequenced for a study of cytomegalovirus exposure and HLA in healthy donors (dated by TCRdb to the late 2010s). General notes on the study: The 500 to 800 repertoires of the first cohort and the 110 or so validation repertoires were produced on the same platform, according to a later analysis. The study aimed to test whether signatures of past pathogen exposure could be identified by cataloging public T cell receptors. Along with the approximately 600-subject first cohort, a separate validation cohort of over 90 different subjects was used. To predict cytomegalovirus infection status, the study brought together high-throughput TCR immunosequencing, statistical association of individual TCRs with disease status, and machine learning. The investigation overall reported the following: In vitro tests confirmed that a few of the cytomegalovirus-associated TCR beta chains recognize cytomegalovirus antigens. The validation cohort had no HLA typing available for a later analysis, so co-occurrence within that cohort was assessed over all 130 or so repertoires. Subsequent analysis determined that TCRs grouped into clusters in the first cohort also showed a tendency toward co-occurrence across the roughly 110 validation repertoires, and 94% of cluster scores exceeded 0. The study gave a list of some 150 TCR beta chains associated with cytomegalovirus. It was suggested by the authors that the approach could potentially be generalized to other disease states and immunological phenotypes. Most TCR sequences were seen in very few donors, while some public TCRs were found in many individuals. The classifier was reported to diagnose cytomegalovirus status with high specificity and sensitivity in both the original and validation cohorts.

Details on this clone: This clone's antigen is unknown. Per-base qualities were not stored, and no clone one base away is much larger.

Library creation used the immunoSEQ multiplex PCR assay. The original pipeline was this. A statistical classification framework was built for diagnosing cytomegalovirus status from the catalog of TCR beta chain sequences. Held by TCRdb, this immuneACCESS table contains in-frame sequences only and omits some clones. Under half of the omission traces to an unresolved V gene where checked; the cause of the rest is unknown. V, J and clone size were drawn from that table, and D and trimming were deduced from the DNA. In this sample the table shows about 140,000 clones, approximately 82% of which occur a single time. Around 27% of the sample is in the top ten clones. Separate from the roughly 630-subject first cohort, the validation cohort of about 120 subjects was the group to which the donors belonged. The specimen sequenced was PBMCs. This clonotype was sampled from a man aged 25-45 years in good health and CMV-seropositive.

Here is the DNA: TGCGCCAGCAGCACCGTCGTTAGCGGGGGCAAGTTCTTC. Its protein is CASSTVVSGGKFF. The rearranged segments are TRBV5-1 and TRBJ2-1; 9 central bases correspond to TRBD2. Based on the germline V gene, the CDR1 and CDR2 sequences are SGHRS and YFSETQ. Germline trimming: 4 bases from V, 14 bases from J; junction bases outside gene matches: 10. The CDR3 holds 13 amino acids from the cysteine to the phenylalanine. Only CDR3 DNA remains: 39 bases, in frame from the first base.